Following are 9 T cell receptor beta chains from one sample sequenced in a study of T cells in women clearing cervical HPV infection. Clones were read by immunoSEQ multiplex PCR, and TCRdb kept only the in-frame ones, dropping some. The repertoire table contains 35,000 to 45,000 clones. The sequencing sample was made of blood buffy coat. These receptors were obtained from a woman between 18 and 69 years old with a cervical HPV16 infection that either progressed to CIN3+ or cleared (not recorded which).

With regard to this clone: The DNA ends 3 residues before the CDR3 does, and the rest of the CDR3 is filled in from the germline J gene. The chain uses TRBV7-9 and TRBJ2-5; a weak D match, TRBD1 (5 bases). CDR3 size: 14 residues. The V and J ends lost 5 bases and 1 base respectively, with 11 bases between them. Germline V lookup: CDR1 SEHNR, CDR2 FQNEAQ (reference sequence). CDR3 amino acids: CASSHSQVQETQYF. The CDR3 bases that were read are TGTGCCAGCAGCCACTCACAGGTCCAAGAGACC.

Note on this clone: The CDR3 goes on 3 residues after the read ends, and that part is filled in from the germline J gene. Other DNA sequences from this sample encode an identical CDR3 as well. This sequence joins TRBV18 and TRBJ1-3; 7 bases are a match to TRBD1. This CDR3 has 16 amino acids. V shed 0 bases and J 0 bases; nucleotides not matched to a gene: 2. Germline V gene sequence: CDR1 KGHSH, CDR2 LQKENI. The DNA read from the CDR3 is TGTGCCAGCTCACCACCCGGACAGGTCTCTGGAAACACC. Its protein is CASSPPGQVSGNT. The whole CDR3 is CASSPPGQVSGNTIYF.

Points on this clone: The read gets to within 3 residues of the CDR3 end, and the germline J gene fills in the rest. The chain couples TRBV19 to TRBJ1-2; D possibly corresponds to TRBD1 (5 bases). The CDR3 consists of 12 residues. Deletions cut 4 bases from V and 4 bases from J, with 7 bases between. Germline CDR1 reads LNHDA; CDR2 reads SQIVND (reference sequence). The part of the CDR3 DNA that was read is TGTGCCAGTAGTAAGGGGTTCTATGGC. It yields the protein CASSKGFYG. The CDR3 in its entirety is CASSKGFYGYTF.

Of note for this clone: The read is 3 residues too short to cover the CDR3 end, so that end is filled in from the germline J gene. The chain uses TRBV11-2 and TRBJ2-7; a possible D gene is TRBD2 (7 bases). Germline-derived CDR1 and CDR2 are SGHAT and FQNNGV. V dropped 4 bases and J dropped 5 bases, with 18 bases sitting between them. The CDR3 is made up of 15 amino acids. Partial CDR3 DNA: TGTGCCAGCAGCTACCAGGGAGGGGGTCTGGACGAG. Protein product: CASSYQGGGLDE. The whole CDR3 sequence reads CASSYQGGGLDEQYF.

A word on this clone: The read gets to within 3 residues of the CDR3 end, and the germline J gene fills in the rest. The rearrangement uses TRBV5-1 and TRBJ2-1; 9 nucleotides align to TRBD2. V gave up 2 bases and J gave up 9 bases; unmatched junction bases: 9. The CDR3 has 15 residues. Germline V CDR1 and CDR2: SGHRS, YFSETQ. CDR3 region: CASSFRAGGPGEQFF. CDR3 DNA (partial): TGCGCCAGCAGCTTTAGGGCGGGGGGGCCGGGTGAG.

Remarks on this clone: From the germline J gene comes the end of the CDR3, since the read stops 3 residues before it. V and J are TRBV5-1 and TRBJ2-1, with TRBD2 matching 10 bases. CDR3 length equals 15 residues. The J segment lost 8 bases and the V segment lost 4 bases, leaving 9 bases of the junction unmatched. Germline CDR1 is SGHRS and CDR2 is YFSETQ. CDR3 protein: CASSIAAGGGDEQFF. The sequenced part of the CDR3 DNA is TGCGCCAGCAGCATAGCAGCGGGAGGGGGCGATGAG. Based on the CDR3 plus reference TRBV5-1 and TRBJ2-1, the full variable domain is KAGVTQTPRYLIKTRGQQVTLSCSPISGHRSVSWYQQTPGQGLQFLFEYFSETQRNKGNFPGRFSGRQFSNSRSEMNVSTLELGDSALYLCASSIAAGGGDEQFFGPGTRLTVL.

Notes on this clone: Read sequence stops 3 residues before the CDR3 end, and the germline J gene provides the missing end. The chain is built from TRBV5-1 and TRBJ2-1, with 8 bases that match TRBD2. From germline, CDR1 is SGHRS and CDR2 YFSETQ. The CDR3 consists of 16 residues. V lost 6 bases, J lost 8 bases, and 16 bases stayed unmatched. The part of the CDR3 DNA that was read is TGCGCCAGCACCATTAACACGGGACTAGGGGGACATGAG. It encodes CASTINTGLGGHE. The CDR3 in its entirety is CASTINTGLGGHEQFF.

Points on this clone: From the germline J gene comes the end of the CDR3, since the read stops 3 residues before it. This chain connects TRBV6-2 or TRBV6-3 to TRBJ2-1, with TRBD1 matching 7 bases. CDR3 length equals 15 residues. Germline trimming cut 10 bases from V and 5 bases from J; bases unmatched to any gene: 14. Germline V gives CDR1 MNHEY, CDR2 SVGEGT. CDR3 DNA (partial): TGTGCCACCACCCTGCGCGTAGGGGGCCACAATGAG. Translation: CATTLRVGGHNE. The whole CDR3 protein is CATTLRVGGHNEQFF.

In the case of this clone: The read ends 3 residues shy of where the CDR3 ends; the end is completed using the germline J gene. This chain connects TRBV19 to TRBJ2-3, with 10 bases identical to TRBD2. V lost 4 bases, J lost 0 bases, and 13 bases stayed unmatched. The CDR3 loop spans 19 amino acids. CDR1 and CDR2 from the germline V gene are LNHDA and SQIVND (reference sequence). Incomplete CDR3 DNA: TGTGCCAGTAGTACGACTCTAGCGGGGGCCTCTTCTAGCACAGATACG. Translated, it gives CASSTTLAGASSSTDT. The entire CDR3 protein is CASSTTLAGASSSTDTQYF.